This T cell receptor (beta chain) comes out of a study of radiotherapy plus CTLA-4 blockade in lung cancer. Across the whole study: Roughly a sixth of enrolled patients responded objectively, and 31% had disease control.

Assay used: immunoSEQ multiplex PCR; TCRdb lists only in-frame clones, some missing. The sample has 81,000 or so clones; around 79% are singletons. General study results and limits: TCR clones from tumors expanded in blood after radiotherapy plus ipilimumab. How blood T cell clones changed early, along with interferon-beta, reportedly forecast response best.

The CDR3 consists of 14 residues. Looked up from germline, CDR1 is SGDLS and CDR2 is YYNGEE. Details on this clone: Antigen unknown.

Focal radiation with ipilimumab CTLA-4 blockade was given to patients with chemo-refractory metastatic non-small-cell lung cancer. This rearrangement joins TRBV9 to TRBJ2-5; possible D gene TRBD2, 5 bases. With the DNA end fitting TRBJ2-7 better, the J assignment may be wrong. This TCR came from a human donor with non-small cell lung cancer whose response to radiotherapy plus ipilimumab could not be evaluated. Some clones in this sample may be carry-over from other donors' samples. Sample: peripheral blood, taken from a patient treated with radiotherapy plus ipilimumab. The CDR3 nucleotides are TGTGCCAGCAGTCCGACGACTCTAGCTCGCGAGCAGTACTTC. This encodes CASSPTTLAREQYF.